This TCR beta chain stems from a study of T-cell reconstitution after alpha-beta-depleted transplantation in children. During its preparation, the TCRbeta library received unique molecular identifiers. MiXCR, applied by TCRdb to the PCR reads, yields one record per CDR3 protein. The sample contains some 200,000 distinct CDR3 sequences, under 13% of which appear only once. Study-wide results and limits: Recipient T cells and thymic progenitors that survived gave rise to the high TCRbeta diversity observed at day 60 in some patients. When one year had passed after transplant, most T-cell counts and diversity came from newly produced T cells. After transplant, at about two months, alpha-beta T cells were reportedly derived from several hundred expanded graft clones.

The length of the CDR3 is 12 residues. The germline gives CDR1 SQVTM, CDR2 ANQGSEA. V lost 7 bases, J lost 6 bases, and 3 bases stayed unmatched. This clonotype has just a few counts. Its antigen is unidentified. This receptor was taken from a child under three years old with acute myeloid leukemia, due to receive a stem cell transplant. This chain connects TRBV29-1 to TRBJ1-5; 10 positions agree with TRBD1. Material: PBMCs, obtained before TCRalphabeta/CD19-depleted stem cell transplant. For the CDR3, the DNA is TGCAGCGCGGGACAGGGGACTCAGCCCCAGCATTTT. Its translation is CSAGQGTQPQHF.